This T cell receptor beta chain was profiled in a study of T cell responses to AZD1222 COVID-19 vaccine. Study conclusions and caveats: Donor demographics were predominantly white British with a female majority; clonal diversity may be underestimated. Reportedly, nearly half the spike-specific TCRs target unmutated variant regions. Spike was spanned by vaccine-associated CD4 TCRs, which were dominant at 160-218 and 743-854.

A remark on this clone: Its specificity is unknown.

Some clones are missing from TCRdb's copy, which holds only in-frame ones; the method was immunoSEQ multiplex PCR. Of roughly 180,000 clones in the sample, roughly nine tenths were seen once. Germline CDR1 reads SGHTA; CDR2 reads FQGNSA. The CDR3 has 13 amino acids. Trimming left V 1 base short and J 6 bases short, with 7 bases between. This sequence joins TRBV7-2 and TRBJ2-1; D unresolved. The source of this sequence is an adult who received the AZD1222 COVID-19 vaccine. The sample was peripheral blood, taken 28 days after the second AZD1222 dose. CDR3 residues: CASSLDTLNEQFF. CDR3 DNA sequence: TGTGCCAGCAGCTTAGACACCCTCAATGAGCAGTTCTTC.